This entry concerns a single T cell receptor (beta chain). There are a few counts of this clone. It has no known antigen specificity. The input lacks base qualities; no much larger clone sits a single base away. Each collaborating institution followed its own protocols to collect whole blood in K2EDTA tubes. For TCRbeta analysis, collaborators shipped samples in one of three forms: frozen whole blood, isolated PBMCs, or DNA extracted from either of those sample types. This sample is drawn from a study of blood T cell repertoires in COVID-19 (dated by TCRdb to between 2020 and 2021). In the study overall: Samples covering the acute and convalescent phases of COVID-19 were provided by collaborators in the United States, Italy and Spain. Samples came from the ongoing ImmuneRACE study (first 160 participants) plus 1,254 subjects from 6 global collaborators. A de-identified subject ID, COVID-19 status, age in years and sex were almost always included in the sample metadata. Where available, HLA class I and class II types were taken from metadata supplied by the sample provider and were not determined by assay-based typing. The prospective study material was composed of cDNA or gDNA derived from T cells, B-cell-depleted T cells, or PBMCs. Subjects who had been exposed to COVID-19, were actively infected with it, or had recovered from it provided the deeply sampled blood TCRbeta repertoires that made up the dataset. The repertoires were released in a freely available public database meant as a resource for research on the immune response to SARS-CoV-2. Broad study findings and their caveats: Clinical and demographic metadata were provided uncurated, with the amount varying by source and participant.

The immunoSEQ Assay, a bias-controlled multiplex PCR, was used to amplify TCRbeta CDR3 regions from genomic DNA. The authors' pipeline ran thus. Within the assay, amplification of reference gene primers was used to estimate how many nucleated cells each sample contained. To quantify the absolute abundance of each unique TCRbeta CDR3 rearrangement, sequence reads were collapsed and filtered. For each sample, productive Simpson clonality was calculated as the square root of Simpson's diversity index over productive rearrangements. TCRdb obtained this table from immuneACCESS and retained in-frame rearrangements with V and J assigned. These tables miss some clones; where compared with another copy, unresolved V genes account for less than half of the shortfall, and the remainder is unexplained. That table gives V, J and clone size, and the DNA gave D and trimming. The sample has about 300,000 clones on record, about 83% of them singletons. About 1.2% of the sample belongs to the ten largest clones.

The germline V gene specifies MGHRA as CDR1 and YSYEKL as CDR2. The V and J ends are trimmed by 0 bases and 4 bases, leaving 15 bases between them. The CDR3 holds 17 amino acids from the cysteine to the phenylalanine. Only the CDR3 part of the read is kept: 51 bases, read in frame from the first base. The receptor was derived from a woman between 50 and 59 years old with acute or convalescent COVID-19. This chain is built from TRBV4-1 and TRBJ2-2, with a weak D call of TRBD1 (6 bases match). The specimen sequenced was peripheral blood. The DNA sequence is as follows: TGCGCCAGCAGCCAAGACCAGGGGACGGCCAGCACCGGGGAGCTGTTTTTT. Translation gives CASSQDQGTASTGELFF.